The source of this T cell receptor beta chain is a study of blood T cell repertoires in COVID-19. Profiled with immunoSEQ multiplex PCR; TCRdb holds only in-frame clones, not every one. Of tens of thousands of clones in the sample, under 85% were seen once. With V trimmed by 6 bases and J by 8 bases, 7 bases remained unmatched. Per germline, CDR1 SNHLY and CDR2 FYNNEI. This CDR3 is 14 amino acids long. The specimen sequenced was peripheral blood. The clonotype originates from a man in his 70s with acute or convalescent COVID-19. J is TRBJ1-4 and V is TRBV2; 9 nucleotides match TRBD1. In nucleotides, the CDR3 is TGTGCCAGCAGACCCGGGACAGGGCGCGAAAAACTGTTTTTT. Protein: CASRPGTGREKLFF.